The 29 T cell receptor beta chains below come from one sample, sequenced in a study of T-cell memory formation after mild COVID-19. MiXCR was run by TCRdb on the 5' RACE reads, yielding one entry per CDR3 protein. The sample shows approximately 200,000 distinct CDR3 sequences, 16% of them seen only once. Sequencing used PBMCs or a T cell subset sorted from them (not recorded which). These receptors originate from an adult woman who had mild COVID-19 (a few samples of this study predate the infection). Cell type and time point are not known.

The rearrangement uses TRBV15 and TRBJ1-6; no firm D call. Per germline, CDR1 LNHNV and CDR2 YYDKDF (reference sequence). Trimming removed 5 bases from V and 5 bases from J, with 13 bases in between. The CDR3 runs to 15 residues. CDR3: CATSPQGADNSPLHF. CDR3 DNA sequence: TGTGCCACCAGCCCCCAAGGAGCCGATAATTCACCCCTCCACTTT.

The rearrangement links TRBV6-5 to TRBJ1-1, with 7 bases identical to TRBD1. Germline assignment: CDR1 MNHEY and CDR2 SVGAGI. CDR3 length: 15 residues. V was clipped by 2 bases and J by 4 bases; unmatched bases: 7. The CDR3 here is CASSYGGDRSTEAFF. CDR3 bases: TGTGCCAGCAGTTACGGGGGGGACAGAAGCACTGAAGCTTTCTTT.

This clonotype was detected a few times. The chain uses TRBV7-9 and TRBJ2-3, with D uncertain. This CDR3 comprises 12 residues. CDR1 is SEHNR, CDR2 FQNEAQ, per germline (reference sequence). V dropped 1 base and J dropped 5 bases, with 4 bases sitting between them. CDR3 sequence reads: CASSLVVDTQYF. CDR3 in DNA: TGTGCCAGCAGCTTAGTTGTAGATACGCAGTATTTT.

This chain connects TRBV9 to TRBJ2-3; D is undetermined. The CDR3 is made up of 14 amino acids. Trimming removed 5 bases from V and 0 bases from J, with 10 bases in between. Germline values: CDR1 SGDLS, CDR2 YYNGEE. In nucleotides, the CDR3 is TGTGCCAGCAGTCGATCCTGGAGCACAGATACGCAGTATTTT. It encodes CASSRSWSTDTQYF.

This clonotype was recorded a few times. The chain links TRBV12-3 or TRBV12-4 to TRBJ2-7, with a possible D match to TRBD1 (5 bases). The CDR3 sequence is 13 residues long. V gave up 7 bases and J gave up 1 base, with 11 bases separating them. This CDR3 reads CASMAGPSYEQYF. The CDR3 bases are TGTGCCAGCATGGCAGGGCCATCCTACGAGCAGTACTTC.

This clonotype was seen a few times. The rearrangement joins TRBV12-3 or TRBV12-4 to TRBJ2-1; D ambiguous. V was clipped by 3 bases and J by 9 bases, with 6 bases between them. The CDR3 extends over 11 amino acids. The chain's CDR3 is CASSFGREQFF. The CDR3 coding sequence is TGTGCCAGCAGTTTTGGGCGTGAGCAGTTCTTC.

This clonotype was detected ten times or more. CDR3 loop: CASSFGLIQETQYF. The CDR3 DNA is TGTGCCAGCAGTTTTGGCCTAATACAAGAGACCCAGTACTTC. V and J are TRBV12-3 or TRBV12-4 and TRBJ2-5; D is uncertain. Trimming cost V 3 bases and J 2 bases, with 10 bases left between them. The CDR3 has 14 residues.

This clonotype showed up just a few times. The rearrangement joins TRBV4-1 to TRBJ1-2; D may be TRBD1 (6 bases). Germline V gene lookup returns CDR1 MGHRA and CDR2 YSYEKL. V dropped 2 bases and J dropped 6 bases, with 16 bases sitting between them. The CDR3 has 15 residues. CDR3 in amino acids: CASSQRDIFTDGYTF. DNA of the CDR3: TGCGCCAGCAGCCAACGGGACATCTTCACCGATGGCTACACCTTC.

The chain carries TRBV9 and TRBJ2-3; 7 bases are shared with TRBD1. This CDR3 is built from 15 residues. Looked up from germline, CDR1 is SGDLS and CDR2 is YYNGEE. V gave up 0 bases and J gave up 5 bases; unmatched junction bases: 6. CDR3 nucleotides: TGTGCCAGCAGCGTAGGGACAGGCGTTCAAGATACGCAGTATTTT. Its protein product is CASSVGTGVQDTQYF.

This clonotype was counted only a few times. The genes are TRBV9 and TRBJ2-1, with 10 bases aligning to TRBD2. The germline V gene encodes CDR1 SGDLS and CDR2 YYNGEE. The CDR3 consists of 15 residues. V dropped 3 bases and J dropped 1; count of bases not matched to a gene: 1. The CDR3 DNA reads TGTGCCAGCAGCGCTAGCGGGAGTTCCTACAATGAGCAGTTCTTC. Protein: CASSASGSSYNEQFF.

This clonotype was seen only once. The J gene is TRBJ2-7, the V gene TRBV11-2; the D is unclear. Germline V gives CDR1 SGHAT, CDR2 FQNNGV. The CDR3 is 14 amino acids. V shed 0 bases and J shed 6 bases, with 12 bases lying between them. The DNA for the CDR3 is TGTGCCAGCAGCTTAGATAGGACCCCCTCCGAGCAGTACTTC. This sequence encodes CASSLDRTPSEQYF.

This clonotype was picked up many times. The CDR3 DNA follows: TGTGCCAGCAGCATCTCGGGGTCTAGCGGGAGGGGGAGGTCCTACGAGCAGTACTTC. This translates into CASSISGSSGRGRSYEQYF. V usage is TRBV7-2 and J usage is TRBJ2-7, with TRBD2 identical over 12 bases. The ends lost 5 bases at V and 1 base at J; junction bases unmatched: 15. The CDR3 has 19 residues. The germline V gene has CDR1 SGHTA and CDR2 FQGNSA.

This sequence joins TRBV15 and TRBJ1-1; 7 positions agree with TRBD1. Germline CDR1 and CDR2: LNHNV and YYDKDF (reference sequence). This CDR3 contains 13 residues. The ends lost 1 base at V and 7 bases at J; junction bases unmatched: 3. CDR3 nucleotide sequence: TGTGCCACCAGCAGAGGACAGGGCCATGAAGCTTTCTTT. This translates into CATSRGQGHEAFF.

The chain is built from TRBV18 and TRBJ2-5; the D gene is possibly TRBD2 (5 bases). Germline CDR1 is KGHSH and CDR2 is LQKENI. The V end was cut by 3 bases, the J end by 6 bases, with 23 bases between. The length of the CDR3 is 17 residues. This CDR3 reads CASSPPFGVTDRKTQYF. The CDR3 DNA reads TGTGCCAGCTCACCGCCCTTCGGGGTTACCGATAGGAAGACCCAGTACTTC.

This clonotype was counted a few times. This chain links TRBV12-3 or TRBV12-4 with TRBJ1-5, with D unclear. This CDR3 comprises 13 residues. V dropped 6 bases and J dropped 12 bases, with 18 bases sitting between them. Here the CDR3 DNA reads TGTGCCAGCAGCTCGGCCTCTTGGTTGGTCCAGCATTTT. It specifies CASSSASWLVQHF.

Many counts were recorded for this clonotype. The chain has TRBV7-2 and TRBJ2-3; tentatively, D is TRBD2 (5 bases). In germline, CDR1 is SGHTA, CDR2 FQGNSA. The CDR3 contains 15 residues. Trimming pared 4 bases from V and 5 bases from J, leaving 16 bases between. CDR3 bases: TGTGCCAGCAGCTCCCTACCGGGAAACCTAGATACGCAGTATTTT. Translated, it gives CASSSLPGNLDTQYF.

Note on this clonotype: One junction end disagrees with the germline gene, perhaps due to a read error. The V gene is TRBV5-1, the J gene TRBJ2-5, with D maybe TRBD2 (5 bases). The CDR3 sequence is 11 residues long. Germline loops: CDR1 SGHRS, CDR2 YFSETQ. CDR3 region: CARSLGRDRYF. The CDR3 nucleotides read TGCGCCCGCAGCTTGGGGAGAGATAGGTACTTC.

The gene calls are TRBV20-1 and TRBJ2-3; 8 bases match TRBD1. Germline V gene data show CDR1 as DFQATT and CDR2 as SNEGSKA (reference sequence). This CDR3 spans 14 amino acids. The V and J ends lost 5 bases and 4 bases, in that order; junction bases with no gene match: 8. CDR3 sequence (DNA): TGCAGTGCTCGAACAGGGGGGCGATCAGATACGCAGTATTTT. It translates to CSARTGGRSDTQYF.

This chain connects TRBV20-1 to TRBJ2-2; 11 bases are shared with TRBD2. From germline, CDR1 is DFQATT and CDR2 SNEGSKA (reference sequence). CDR3 length equals 15 residues. The V gene end was trimmed by 5 bases and the J gene end by 4 bases; junction bases not matched to a gene: 6. CDR3 loop: CSALPGLAATGELFF. DNA of the CDR3: TGCAGTGCTTTACCGGGACTAGCGGCCACCGGGGAGCTGTTTTTT.

This clonotype was seen only a few times. This chain joins TRBV9 and TRBJ1-6, with no clear D. CDR1 SGDLS and CDR2 YYNGEE come from the germline V gene. V was cut by 0 bases and J by 10 bases, with 5 bases left in between. CDR3 length equals 12 residues. The DNA of the CDR3 is TGTGCCAGCAGCGTAGTAGGGTCACCCCTCCACTTT. It specifies CASSVVGSPLHF.

This clonotype was picked up a small number of times. The V call is TRBV12-3 or TRBV12-4, the J call TRBJ2-2, with D unclear. The V and J ends lost 8 bases and 3 bases respectively, with 19 bases between them. The CDR3 contains 16 residues. As DNA, the CDR3 is TGTGCCAGCGGGAACCCCCAAGGCACTCACACCGGGGAGCTGTTTTTT. Its protein product is CASGNPQGTHTGELFF.

There are many counts of this clonotype. The gene calls are TRBV4-1 and TRBJ2-1; 11 nucleotides align to TRBD1. The germline gives CDR1 MGHRA, CDR2 YSYEKL. The CDR3 loop spans 16 amino acids. Trimming cost V 0 bases and J 9 bases; bases outside gene matches: 7. The CDR3 reads CASSQDPGQGAAEQFF. The CDR3 DNA reads TGCGCCAGCAGCCAAGATCCCGGACAGGGGGCGGCTGAGCAGTTCTTC.

This clonotype was counted between two and nine times. The chain employs TRBV5-1 and TRBJ2-3, with a tentative D call TRBD2 (5 bases). This CDR3 is 14 amino acids long. Per germline, CDR1 SGHRS and CDR2 YFSETQ. Trimming left V 4 bases short and J 2 bases short, with 11 bases between. The CDR3 DNA sequence: TGCGCCAGCAGCCCCCCGGAGGTCACAGATACGCAGTATTTT. Translating gives CASSPPEVTDTQYF.

The chain joins TRBV7-2 to TRBJ2-3; D is undetermined. The CDR3 totals 15 residues. Germline V gene data show CDR1 as SGHTA and CDR2 as FQGNSA. V dropped 4 bases and J dropped 6 bases, with 17 bases sitting between them. In DNA, the CDR3 is TGTGCCAGCAGCTCGGGCAGGCTGGATCAGGATACGCAGTATTTT. Its translation: CASSSGRLDQDTQYF.

This clonotype showed up just a few times. The rearrangement joins TRBV20-1 to TRBJ2-1; 9 bases line up with TRBD2. Trimming removed 0 bases from V and 0 bases from J; junction bases left unmatched: 0. The CDR3 totals 15 residues. Germline CDR1 DFQATT, CDR2 SNEGSKA (reference sequence). CDR3 DNA sequence: TGCAGTGCTAGAGAGCGGGGGGGCTCCTACAATGAGCAGTTCTTC. It is translated as CSARERGGSYNEQFF.

In DNA, the CDR3 is TGTGCCAGCAGCCAAGGGGCAGGAGTAACTGAAGCTTTCTTT. Its protein is CASSQGAGVTEAFF. The genes are TRBV3-1 and TRBJ1-1; D not certain. The CDR3 covers 14 residues. V was trimmed by 1 base and J by 5 bases, leaving 11 bases between them. The germline V gene has CDR1 LGHDT and CDR2 YNNKEL (reference sequence).

This clonotype was observed a handful of times. The chain recombines TRBV20-1 with TRBJ1-1; no clear D. Between the trimmed V and J ends, which lost 6 bases and 3 bases, there was a span of 14 bases. CDR1 and CDR2 from the germline V gene are DFQATT and SNEGSKA (reference sequence). CDR3 length: 13 amino acids. The CDR3 reads CSASVGRDTEAFF. The DNA of the CDR3 is TGCAGTGCCTCCGTCGGGAGGGACACTGAAGCTTTCTTT.

V usage is TRBV27 and J usage is TRBJ2-4, with a weak D call TRBD1 (6 bases). The CDR3 length is 16 residues. Germline V CDR1 and CDR2: MNHEY, SMNVEV (reference sequence). V was clipped by 4 bases and J by 9 bases, with 22 bases between them. DNA for the CDR3: TGTGCCAGCAGTTCAAGACAGGCGGCTAAAACGGGCATTCAGTACTTC. This sequence encodes CASSSRQAAKTGIQYF.

Only a few counts were recorded for this clonotype. The CDR3 coding sequence is TGTGCCAGCAGTTTTATCGGGCCCCGCTATGGCTACACCTTC. It encodes CASSFIGPRYGYTF. The rearrangement links TRBV12-3 or TRBV12-4 to TRBJ1-2, with unresolved D. Trimming stripped 3 bases from V and 4 bases from J, with 12 bases between. This CDR3 region has 14 residues.